The 20 T cell receptor beta chains below all came from one sample that was sequenced in a study of T cell repertoires in cytomegalovirus infection. These receptors have no known antigen. TCRdb used MiXCR to reprocess the reads, holding one entry per CDR3 protein. This repertoire shows more than 300,000 distinct CDR3 sequences, roughly a third found once; its top ten account for roughly 13%. The sample consisted of cultured PBMCs, taken from culture after CMV antigen stimulation. These receptors were collected from a human donor in good health (CMV status not recorded). Some clones in this sample may be carry-over from other donors' samples.

This clonotype was detected many times. The V gene is TRBV7-2, the J gene TRBJ2-3; TRBD2 aligns across 9 bases. From germline, CDR1 is SGHTA and CDR2 FQGNSA. This CDR3 spans 18 amino acids. The ends lost 2 bases at V and 3 bases at J; junction bases unmatched: 12. The CDR3 bases are TGTGCCAGCAGCTTACCCCGCCGCGGGAGGGCGGAGACAGATACGCAGTATTTT. Its protein is CASSLPRRGRAETDTQYF. Full variable domain (missing parts from reference TRBV7-2 and TRBJ2-3): GAGVSQSPSNKVTEKGKDVELRCDPISGHTALYWYRQSLGQGLEFLIYFQGNSAPDKSGLPSDRFSAERTGGSVSTLTIQRTQQEDSAVYLCASSLPRRGRAETDTQYFGPGTRLTVL.

Points on this clonotype: The conserved phenylalanine or tryptophan is not found at the CDR3 terminus, so this likely reflects a read error. The chain joins TRBV7-2 to TRBJ2-1, with TRBD2 matching 8 bases. Germline CDR1 is SGHTA and CDR2 is FQGNSA. The CDR3 has 16 residues. V dropped 1 base and J dropped 2; count of bases not matched to a gene: 4. The CDR3 region is CASSLVVSGAYNEQFC. The CDR3 DNA sequence: TGTGCCAGCAGCTTAGTAGTTAGCGGGGCCTACAATGAGCAGTTCTGC.

This clonotype has ten or more counts. The chain couples TRBV7-8 to TRBJ2-5, with D possibly TRBD2 on 6 matching bases. V lost 2 bases and J 5 bases, leaving 15 bases between the germline ends. The CDR3 is 15 amino acids. Germline-derived CDR1 and CDR2 are SGHVS and FQNEAQ. The CDR3 DNA follows: TGTGCCAGCAGCTTACGTGTCGAGGGGAGGGAGACCCAGTACTTC. Its protein is CASSLRVEGRETQYF.

The genes are TRBV20-1 and TRBJ1-1, with a tentative D call TRBD1 (5 bases). V was cut by 3 bases and J by 8 bases, with 10 bases left in between. The CDR3 covers 11 residues. Germline assignment: CDR1 DFQATT and CDR2 SNEGSKA (reference sequence). The CDR3 DNA is TGCAGTGCTAGGCAGGGAACCGAAGCTTTCTTT. This encodes CSARQGTEAFF.

On this clonotype: At one of its ends the junction is not consistent with the germline gene, which may arise from a read error. The chain joins TRBV24-1 to TRBJ1-6; the D gene is possibly TRBD1 (6 bases). Germline V gene lookup returns CDR1 KGHDR and CDR2 SFDVKD. The CDR3 totals 12 residues. This CDR3 reads CAPRGGSSPLHF. The CDR3 DNA reads as TGTGCCCCCAGGGGAGGAAGTTCACCCCTCCACTTT.

V is TRBV7-2 and J is TRBJ2-1, with a weak D call TRBD1 (5 bases). Looked up from germline, CDR1 is SGHTA and CDR2 is FQGNSA. This CDR3 has 14 residues. Trimming cost V 0 bases and J 10 bases, with 13 bases left between them. DNA for the CDR3: TGTGCCAGCAGCTTAGCTACAGGTGTGGGGGAGCAGTTCTTC. Translation gives CASSLATGVGEQFF.

This clonotype turned up a few times. The rearrangement links TRBV25-1 to TRBJ1-2, with 7 bases that match TRBD1. V was pared by 4 bases and J by 6 bases, with 5 bases of the junction left unmatched. Germline V lookup: CDR1 MGHDK, CDR2 SYGVNS. This CDR3 is 13 amino acids long. CDR3 sequence reads: CASSVAGGNGYTF. The CDR3, as DNA: TGTGCCAGCAGTGTGGCAGGGGGTAATGGCTACACCTTC.

The chain joins TRBV11-2 to TRBJ1-1; D not resolved. Germline V gene sequence: CDR1 SGHAT, CDR2 FQNNGV. The ends were cut back, 6 bases at V and 5 bases at J, with 13 bases in the middle. The CDR3 consists of 13 residues. The CDR3 is CASSSRRVTEAFF. The DNA for the CDR3 is TGTGCCAGCAGTAGTCGGCGGGTAACTGAAGCTTTCTTT.

In its sample, this clonotype was seen a few times. The chain has TRBV11-3 and TRBJ2-7; D is undetermined. The germline V gene encodes CDR1 SGHNT and CDR2 YENEEA. V lost 7 bases, J lost 3 bases, and 13 bases lay in between. The CDR3 length is 13 residues. In nucleotides, the CDR3 is TGTGCCAGCAACTCTCGTTCGGACTACGAGCAGTACGTC. It codes for CASNSRSDYEQYV.

The chain employs TRBV30 and TRBJ2-2, with 10 nucleotides matching TRBD1. The CDR3 runs 14 residues. V trimming: 5 bases; J trimming: 7 bases; junction bases outside the gene matches: 7. Germline CDR1 GTSNPN, CDR2 SVGIG (reference sequence). CDR3 nucleotides: TGTGCCTGGGGCCAAGGGACAGGGGTCGGGGAGCTGTTTTTT. The encoded protein is CAWGQGTGVGELFF.

The sample holds a few counts of this clonotype. The limits of the CDR3 on the DNA are not certain, so only TCRdb's listed CDR3 is given. The rearrangement uses TRBV7-5 and TRBJ1-1. TRBV7-5 is designated a pseudogene. With termini counted, the CDR3 has 17 amino acids. CDR3 amino acids: CISVPEALGPSGTEAFF.

This chain uses TRBV28 with TRBJ1-2, with D possibly being TRBD1 (6 bases). Looked up from germline, CDR1 is MDHEN and CDR2 is SYDVKM. The CDR3 has 14 amino acids. V was trimmed by 6 bases and J by 8 bases, leaving 19 bases between them. The CDR3 loop is CASRKTGTRIGYTF. The CDR3 DNA is TGTGCCAGCAGGAAAACAGGGACTCGAATCGGCTACACCTTC.

The chain joins TRBV4-3 to TRBJ2-7; TRBD2 matches at 9 bases. Trimming took 1 base from V and 5 from J; bases not matched to a gene: 6. From germline, CDR1 is LGHNA and CDR2 YSLEER. This CDR3 region has 15 residues. The CDR3 DNA sequence: TGCGCCAGCAGCCAAGGTATTAGCGGGAGACACGAGCAGTACTTC. This sequence encodes CASSQGISGRHEQYF.

The chain couples TRBV7-9 to TRBJ2-3, with 8 bases matching TRBD2. V lost 3 bases, J lost 7 bases, and 6 bases stayed unmatched. CDR1 and CDR2 from the germline V gene are SEHNR and FQNEAQ (reference sequence). The CDR3 has 14 residues. The CDR3 spells CASSLAAGEHTQYF. CDR3 in DNA: TGTGCCAGCAGCTTGGCAGCGGGAGAGCATACGCAGTATTTT.

The chain combines TRBV19 with TRBJ1-1; 10 bases are a match to TRBD1. This CDR3 comprises 15 residues. Trimming at V came to 5 bases and at J to 4 bases, leaving 7 bases not matched to a gene. CDR1 LNHDA and CDR2 SQIVND come from the germline V gene (reference sequence). The CDR3 loop is CASSSSGQGFTEAFF. For the CDR3, the DNA is TGTGCCAGTAGTTCTTCGGGACAGGGGTTCACTGAAGCTTTCTTT.

The genes are TRBV11-2 and TRBJ2-1; maybe TRBD2 (6 bases). Germline CDR1 SGHAT, CDR2 FQNNGV. The CDR3 runs 16 residues. Deletions cut 2 bases from V and 0 bases from J, with 11 bases between. CDR3 amino acids: CASSLWGLGSYNEQFF. Here the CDR3 DNA reads TGTGCCAGCAGCTTATGGGGACTCGGCTCCTACAATGAGCAGTTCTTC.

This clonotype was picked up many times. J is TRBJ1-2 and V is TRBV6-6; 7 bases match TRBD1. Germline assignment: CDR1 MNHNY and CDR2 SVGAGI (reference sequence). This CDR3 has 13 residues. V lost 8 bases, J lost 5 bases, and 8 bases stayed unmatched. The CDR3 DNA sequence: TGTGCCAGCGGGTTGACAGGGAATTATGGCTACACCTTC. Translating it yields CASGLTGNYGYTF.

This clonotype was seen more than once but under ten times. This chain connects TRBV7-2 to TRBJ1-1; D is unresolved. Trimming stripped 3 bases from V and 1 base from J, with 12 bases between. Germline V CDR1 and CDR2: SGHTA, FQGNSA. This CDR3 has 15 residues. The CDR3 sequence: CASSFSRWGNTEAFF. The CDR3 nucleotides read TGTGCCAGCAGCTTTAGTAGATGGGGGAACACTGAAGCTTTCTTT.

This clonotype was counted only a few times. The chain has TRBV11-2 and TRBJ1-6, with D possibly matching TRBD1 (6 bases). The germline V and J ends were trimmed by 0 bases and 1 base, with 7 bases remaining between them. From germline, CDR1 is SGHAT and CDR2 FQNNGV. This CDR3 contains 16 residues. DNA for the CDR3: TGTGCCAGCAGCTTAGATCAGGGGTCCTATAATTCACCCCTCCACTTT. Translated: CASSLDQGSYNSPLHF.

This clonotype has just a few counts. The rearrangement joins TRBV7-6 to TRBJ2-2; D is unresolved. Germline assignment: CDR1 SGHVS and CDR2 FNYEAQ. Trimming shortened V by 1 base and J by 3 bases, and 12 bases separated the two germline ends. The CDR3 has 16 residues. CDR3 region: CASSLVSIGDTGELFF. The CDR3 bases are TGTGCCAGCAGCTTAGTCTCTATTGGAGACACCGGGGAGCTGTTTTTT.